This T cell receptor beta chain was captured in a study of T cell responses to AZD1222 COVID-19 vaccine. Remarks on this clone: Antigen unknown.

Whole-study results and caveats: Most donors were white British, females outnumbered males, and clonal diversity was possibly underestimated.

Germline CDR1 LGHNA, CDR2 YSLEER. V was clipped by 3 bases and J by 9 bases, with 8 bases between them. The CDR3 sequence is 11 residues long. TCRdb keeps only in-frame clones here, not all; method: immunoSEQ multiplex PCR. The data contain some 140,000 clones, approximately 90% of them seen just once; the ten biggest clones take up 2.8%. The sample here was peripheral blood, taken on day 0 of AZD1222 vaccination. V and J are TRBV4-3 and TRBJ1-1, with unresolved D. This receptor was obtained from an adult in good health. CDR3 DNA: TGCGCCAGCAGCCAGGGGATTCAAGCTTTCTTT. It specifies CASSQGIQAFF.